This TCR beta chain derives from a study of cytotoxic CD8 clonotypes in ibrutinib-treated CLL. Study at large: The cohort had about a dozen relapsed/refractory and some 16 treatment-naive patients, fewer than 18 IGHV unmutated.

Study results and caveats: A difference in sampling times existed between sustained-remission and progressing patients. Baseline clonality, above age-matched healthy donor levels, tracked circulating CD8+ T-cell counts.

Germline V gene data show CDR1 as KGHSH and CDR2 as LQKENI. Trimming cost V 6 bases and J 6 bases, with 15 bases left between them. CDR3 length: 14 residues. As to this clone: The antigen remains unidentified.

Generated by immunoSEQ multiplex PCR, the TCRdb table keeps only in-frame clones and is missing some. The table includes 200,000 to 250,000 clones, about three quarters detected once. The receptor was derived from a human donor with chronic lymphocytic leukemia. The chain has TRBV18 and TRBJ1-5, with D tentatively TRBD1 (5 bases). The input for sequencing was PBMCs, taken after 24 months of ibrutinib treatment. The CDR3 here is CASSPTGFSQPQHF. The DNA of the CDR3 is TGTGCCAGCTCCCCAACAGGTTTTAGTCAGCCCCAGCATTTT.